The 8 T cell receptor beta chains below come from one sample, sequenced in a study of blood T cell repertoires in COVID-19. Produced via immunoSEQ multiplex PCR; TCRdb's table is partial and in-frame only. The sample comprises 410,000 or so clones, 86% of which are singletons, and roughly 1.4% rests with the top ten. The sample taken for sequencing was peripheral blood. The source of these receptors is a young woman with active or convalescent COVID-19.

V is TRBV5-1 and J is TRBJ2-5, with a weak D call TRBD1 (5 bases). V was clipped by 1 base and J by 3 bases, with 10 bases between them. The germline V gene has CDR1 SGHRS and CDR2 YFSETQ. The CDR3 spans 14 residues. CDR3 nucleotides: TGCGCCAGCAGCTTGCCCGAGACAGAAGAGACCCAGTACTTC. This translates into CASSLPETEETQYF. Full variable domain (remainder filled in from reference TRBV5-1 and TRBJ2-5): KAGVTQTPRYLIKTRGQQVTLSCSPISGHRSVSWYQQTPGQGLQFLFEYFSETQRNKGNFPGRFSGRQFSNSRSEMNVSTLELGDSALYLCASSLPETEETQYFGPGTRLLVL.

This clone is a singleton in its sample. The rearrangement joins TRBV23-1 to TRBJ2-7, with D perhaps TRBD1 (6 bases). TRBV23-1 is an ORF for which the function is uncertain. V lost 6 bases to trimming and J lost 0 bases, with 12 bases between them. The CDR3 sequence is 14 residues long. CDR3 amino acids: CASRLTGISYEQYF. The CDR3 region has the DNA TGCGCCAGCAGGCTAACAGGGATCTCCTACGAGCAGTACTTC.

V and J are TRBV4-2 and TRBJ2-3; 10 bases are shared with TRBD2. Germline CDR1 LGHNA, CDR2 YNFKEQ. V lost 1 base to trimming and J lost 3 bases; unmatched junction nucleotides: 10. The CDR3 spans 18 residues. Here the CDR3 reads CASSQVGFASGGTDTQYF. CDR3 DNA: TGTGCCAGCAGCCAAGTAGGGTTCGCTAGCGGGGGAACAGATACGCAGTATTTT.

The chain couples TRBV3-1 (or the pseudogene TRBV3-2) to TRBJ2-2, with TRBD1 matching 8 bases. Germline V lookup: CDR1 LGHDT, CDR2 YNNKEL (reference sequence). The CDR3 runs 19 residues. The ends lost 0 bases at V and 4 bases at J; junction bases unmatched: 13. The CDR3 coding sequence is TGTGCCAGCAGCCAAGATTGGGGCAGGGGGCAAATAAGCACCGGGGAGCTGTTTTTT. Its protein product is CASSQDWGRGQISTGELFF.

This clone was seen once. V gene TRBV28 combines with J gene TRBJ2-7; TRBD2 aligns across 7 bases. CDR1 is MDHEN, CDR2 SYDVKM, per germline. The CDR3 runs 18 residues. With 7 bases clipped from V and 3 bases from J, the junction kept 21 bases outside the gene matches. The CDR3: CASKNIRDYHLVDYEQYF. As DNA, the CDR3 is TGTGCCAGCAAAAATATCCGGGACTACCATTTAGTTGACTACGAGCAGTACTTC.

The table lists this clone with a count of one. The chain couples TRBV20-1 to TRBJ2-5, with no clear D. The germline V gene has CDR1 DFQATT and CDR2 SNEGSKA (reference sequence). The CDR3 length is 11 residues. V was shortened by 6 bases and J by 5 bases, with 10 bases between the two germline ends. The CDR3 nucleotides are TGCAGTGCCCGGTCGTCGGAGACCCAGTACTTC. This encodes CSARSSETQYF.

The CDR3 DNA reads TGTGCCAGCAGTTTAGCGGGGATCGGCGGGGAGCTGTTTTTT. Its protein is CASSLAGIGGELFF. The chain carries TRBV27 and TRBJ2-2, with D perhaps matching TRBD2 (6 bases). Germline V gene data show CDR1 as MNHEY and CDR2 as SMNVEV (reference sequence). Trimming stripped 2 bases from V and 7 bases from J, with 11 bases between. The CDR3 spans 14 residues.

This sequence joins TRBV29-1 and TRBJ2-1; 9 nucleotides agree with TRBD2. From germline, CDR1 is SQVTM and CDR2 ANQGSEA. The CDR3 has 15 residues. With V trimmed by 7 bases and J by 6 bases, 13 bases remained unmatched. CDR3 in DNA: TGCAGCGCCGACGAGCGGGAGGAGTGGGGCAATGAGCAGTTCTTC. As protein: CSADEREEWGNEQFF.